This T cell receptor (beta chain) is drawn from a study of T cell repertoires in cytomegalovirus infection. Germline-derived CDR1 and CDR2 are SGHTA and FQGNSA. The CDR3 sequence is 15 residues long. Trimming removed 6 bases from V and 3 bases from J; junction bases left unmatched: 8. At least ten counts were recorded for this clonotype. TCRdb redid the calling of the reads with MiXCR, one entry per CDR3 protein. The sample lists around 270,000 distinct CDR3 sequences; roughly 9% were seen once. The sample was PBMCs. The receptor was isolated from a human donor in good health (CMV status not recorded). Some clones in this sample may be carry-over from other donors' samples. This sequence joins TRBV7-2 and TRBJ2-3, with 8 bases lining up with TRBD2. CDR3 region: CASRRAGAGTDTQYF. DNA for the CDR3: TGTGCCAGCAGGAGAGCGGGAGCCGGGACAGATACGCAGTATTTT.